This TCR beta chain was sequenced during a study of shared clonotypes between healthy human individuals (dated by TCRdb to 2020 to 2022). Study-level background: Three men and two women, aged 18 to 49 years, made up the cohort. Blood TCR repertoires of a handful of healthy adults were deeply sequenced to estimate repertoire size and the extent of clonotype sharing between individuals. To increase sequencing depth and limit assay-specific biases, different laboratories used diverse techniques to prepare libraries and sequence TCR repertoires. For each donor, CD4 naive and CD4 memory were each given three plates, CD8 naive was given two plates, and CD8 memory was given one plate. Between about 0.8 and 9.5 billion PBMCs per donor were obtained by leukapheresis.

There are 14 amino acids in the CDR3, from cysteine to phenylalanine inclusive. Kept here is only the CDR3 DNA, which spans 42 bases and is read in frame from base 1. Trimming costs V 3 bases and J 2 bases, and their ends lie 5 bases apart. CDR1 and CDR2, looked up from the germline V gene, are SGHAT and FQNNGV. About this clone: This receptor's antigen is unknown. Base qualities are not recorded, but no much larger clone differs from it by a single base.

Using the deep immunoSEQ assay, TCR CDR3 regions were amplified from genomic DNA by multiplex PCR. For each cell subset, the extracted genomic DNA was distributed evenly across all wells of several immunoSEQ 96-well plates, and each plate served as one replicate. Each replicate PCR for sorted subsets received about 210 ng genomic DNA, equal to tens of thousands of T cell genomes. Purified libraries were measured with a Qubit 3.0 fluorometer, size-checked on a Bioanalyzer 2100, and measured again with the KAPA Library Quantification kit. Every immunoSEQ 96-well plate was sequenced on a dedicated single-read 150-cycle Illumina NextSeq 550 flow cell. The authors' analysis ran thus. Because the immunoSEQ output included only junctional sequences and no quality scores, the filtering could not be the same as the filtering used for full-length reads. Sequences were annotated with PyIR, a Python wrapper for IgBLAST v1.9, using IMGT germline references to assign V/J genes and CDR3. Reads were removed for weak V/J assignments (E-value above 1e-6), missing CDR3, stop codons, out-of-frame junctions, or ambiguous translated residues. V3J clonotypes were defined as sequences sharing the same inferred V gene, J gene, and CDR3 amino acid sequence. Percentage overlap between repertoires was calculated by dividing the number of shared unique clonotypes by the size of the smaller repertoire. Richness of each repertoire was evaluated using RTK rarefaction, the Chao1 estimator, and Recon v2.1 estimates of unobserved clonotypes. Generation probabilities for all TCRbeta clonotypes obtained by the gDNA method from a few donors were computed using OLGA. The immuneACCESS repertoire file appears here via TCRdb, limited to in-frame rearrangements. These files lack a portion of the clones; in checked studies, under half of the deficit traces to unresolved V genes, and the cause of the others is not known. V and J calls and clone size follow that table, whereas D and trimming were derived from the DNA. This sample has 2 million to 2.5 million clones in its table, and roughly 93% of those were observed once. The top ten clonotypes cover approximately 0.37% of the sample.

Donors were healthy HIV-negative adults with no recently reported acute infections or vaccinations. All donors were Caucasian adults living in Nashville, Tennessee, USA. CD4+ T cells were enriched by magnetic negative selection, after which naive cells were positively selected on CD45RA and the negative fraction was taken as the memory subset. Blood was obtained by leukapheresis, after which PBMCs were separated by Ficoll-Histopaque density gradient centrifugation and cryopreserved in liquid nitrogen vapor phase. Analytical flow cytometry was used to check the purity and quantity of every magnetically sorted T cell population. Genomic DNA was isolated from every sorted fraction and measured by UV absorbance on a Nanodrop 2000c. Overall study outcomes, separate from this receptor: Even with the large sequencing depth, rarefaction of the sorted-subset datasets indicated that sequencing was incomplete. Sampling was restricted to blood, and TCR repertoires in tissue are likely to differ from TCR repertoires in blood. Compared with non-shared clonotypes, the clonotypes found in all four sorted-subset donors had higher generation probabilities. Across four donors, about 5.2% of naive CD4, roughly 3.3% of naive CD8, approximately 2.5% of memory CD4, and roughly 0.41% of memory CD8 clonotypes were shared. The small number of donors limited the genetic and exposure-history diversity represented. Naive subsets generally had larger estimated clonotype richness than memory subsets. Based on pairwise subsampling, the degree of clonotype sharing among donors was expected to be affected by sequencing depth.

The source material was naive CD4+ T cells from PBMCs. The sample's cell subset or site label, in plain terms: CD45RA+ positively selected. The chain uses TRBV11-2 and TRBJ2-6; the D gene identity is not certain. This TCR was sampled from a man younger than 35 in good health. Some clones in this sample may be carry-over from other donors' samples. CDR3 protein: CASSFYTGANVLTF. The DNA is TGTGCCAGCAGCTTTTACACTGGGGCCAACGTCCTGACTTTC.